Listed here are 8 T cell receptor beta chains from one sample, sequenced in a study of blood T cell repertoires in COVID-19. Libraries were prepared by immunoSEQ multiplex PCR; TCRdb keeps only in-frame clonotypes and omits some of them. The sample shows about 78,000 clones, 80% to 95% of them seen only once. The sequenced sample consisted of peripheral blood. The receptors come from an elderly woman with acute or convalescent COVID-19.

This rearrangement joins TRBV7-3 to TRBJ2-1; no clear D gene. The CDR3 has 13 residues. Deletions cut 1 base from V and 9 bases from J, with 10 bases between. Germline CDR1 is SGHTA and CDR2 is FQGTGA. CDR3 loop: CASSLNSIGEQFF. DNA of the CDR3: TGTGCCAGCAGCTTAAATAGTATCGGTGAGCAGTTCTTC.

The V and J genes are TRBV12-3 or TRBV12-4 and TRBJ1-2; D ambiguous. The CDR3 length is 12 residues. The V gene lost 3 bases and the J gene lost 5 bases, with 7 bases spanning the gap. CDR3 sequence (DNA): TGTGCCAGCAGTTTCGTCCTGTATGGCTACACCTTC. Protein: CASSFVLYGYTF.

This chain uses TRBV19 with TRBJ1-4, with D tentatively TRBD1 (6 bases). Germline loops: CDR1 LNHDA, CDR2 SQIVND (reference sequence). CDR3 length equals 16 residues. V was cut by 8 bases and J by 3 bases, with 19 bases left in between. The CDR3 protein is CASSIGGGSSNEKLFF. DNA for the CDR3: TGTGCCAGTTCCATAGGGGGGGGATCGTCTAATGAAAAACTGTTTTTT.

The chain uses TRBV5-6 and TRBJ1-2, with TRBD1 identical over 10 bases. V trimming: 4 bases; J trimming: 5 bases; junction bases outside the gene matches: 11. There are 16 residues in the CDR3. Germline assignment: CDR1 SGHDT and CDR2 YYEEEE. CDR3 sequence reads: CASSTTGTGVSYGYTF. The CDR3 nucleotides read TGTGCCAGCAGCACCACCGGGACAGGGGTATCGTATGGCTACACCTTC.

J is TRBJ2-5 and V is TRBV19, with 9 bases aligning to TRBD1. The V and J ends lost 5 bases and 5 bases, in that order; junction bases with no gene match: 0. This CDR3 is built from 12 residues. Germline V gives CDR1 LNHDA, CDR2 SQIVND (reference sequence). DNA for the CDR3: TGTGCCAGTAGTGGGACAGGGGAGACCCAGTACTTC. Translating gives CASSGTGETQYF.

This chain joins TRBV19 and TRBJ2-3; 9 positions match TRBD1. Germline CDR1 and CDR2: LNHDA and SQIVND (reference sequence). V shed 4 bases and J 0 bases; nucleotides not matched to a gene: 5. The CDR3 contains 16 residues. The DNA for the CDR3 is TGTGCCAGTAGTACAACAGGGGGCTCTAGCACAGATACGCAGTATTTT. Protein sequence: CASSTTGGSSTDTQYF.

J is TRBJ1-1 and V is TRBV5-1; D gene ambiguous. The CDR3 is 14 residues long. Germline values: CDR1 SGHRS, CDR2 YFSETQ. The V end lost 0 bases, the J end lost 8 bases, and 14 bases lay between the germline ends. The CDR3 nucleotides read TGCGCCAGCAGCTTGGGACAACCCGCCGTAGAAGCTTTCTTT. It is translated as CASSLGQPAVEAFF.

CDR3 in amino acids: CASSIMGHRGRTEAFF. CDR3 in DNA: TGTGCCAGTAGTATAATGGGGCACAGGGGGCGGACTGAAGCTTTCTTT. The chain joins TRBV19 to TRBJ1-1; 9 nucleotides line up with TRBD1. CDR1 and CDR2 from the germline V gene are LNHDA and SQIVND (reference sequence). The J segment lost 5 bases and the V segment lost 2 bases, leaving 9 bases of the junction unmatched. The CDR3 is 16 amino acids.